This T cell receptor (beta chain) was profiled in a study of shared clonotypes between healthy human individuals. Findings and limits, study-wide: Around 5% was the fraction of naive CD4 clonotypes found shared across a few donors. Among the subsets, naive ones generally showed larger estimated richness than memory ones.

The authors split each subset's genomic DNA evenly across several immunoSEQ plates. Sequenced by immunoSEQ multiplex PCR; TCRdb stores in-frame clones only, minus some. Of about 2.2 million clones in the sample, over 85% were seen once. Germline V gene data show CDR1 as MNHEY and CDR2 as SVGAGI. V lost 2 bases, J lost 7 bases, and 12 bases lay in between. The CDR3 runs 13 residues. A word on this clone: Its cognate antigen is unknown.

Naive CD8 cells comprised CD45RO-negative, CCR7-positively selected cells, excluding terminally differentiated effector memory CD45RA+ cells. Those who donated, Caucasian adults without exception, all lived in Nashville, Tennessee. V is TRBV6-5 and J is TRBJ2-7; D is perhaps TRBD2 (6 bases). The clonotype originates from a man younger than 35 in good health. Some clones in this sample may be carry-over from other donors' samples. Material for sequencing was naive CD8+ T cells from PBMCs. The CDR3, as DNA: TGTGCCAGCAGTTACCCCCCGAGCGGGGAGCAGTACTTC. It translates to CASSYPPSGEQYF.